This T cell receptor (beta chain) comes out of a study of CD8+ T cells in alopecia areata. Treatment of the sample: oral pan-JAK inhibitor, 5-10 mg twice daily. Notes on this clone: The antigen is undetermined.

The study, taken as a whole, reports: Normal scalp had lower clonality than lesional scalp, with alopecia totalis/universalis lesions showing this most strongly. The study found tofacitinib significantly decreased scalp clonality and expanded CD8+ clones among the top 100.

Extraction of RNA preceded its reverse transcription into cDNA, which served as the sequencing template. The protocol was immunoSEQ multiplex PCR, while the TCRdb copy is restricted to in-frame clones and leaves out a portion. Of 150,000 or so clones detected, 65% appear once; the ten largest clones hold over 0.85%. This sequence originates from a human donor with alopecia areata. Sequencing was performed on CD4+ T cells sorted from blood, taken at week 4, from a patient treated with tofacitinib.

The CDR3 DNA is TGCAGCGTTGTGGGGGCGGGTGGTAACTATGGCTACACCTTC. It codes for CSVVGAGGNYGYTF. This chain connects TRBV29-1 to TRBJ1-2, with D possibly matching TRBD1 (6 bases). Trimming took 4 bases from V and 1 from J, leaving 13 bases between them. Germline-derived CDR1 and CDR2 are SQVTM and ANQGSEA. The CDR3 totals 14 residues. The full variable domain, with the rest looked up from reference TRBV29-1 and TRBJ1-2, is SAVISQKPSRDICQRGTSLTIQCQVDSQVTMMFWYRQQPGQSLTLIATANQGSEATYESGFVIDKFPISRPNLTFSTLTVSNMSPEDSSIYLCSVVGAGGNYGYTFGSGTRLTVV.